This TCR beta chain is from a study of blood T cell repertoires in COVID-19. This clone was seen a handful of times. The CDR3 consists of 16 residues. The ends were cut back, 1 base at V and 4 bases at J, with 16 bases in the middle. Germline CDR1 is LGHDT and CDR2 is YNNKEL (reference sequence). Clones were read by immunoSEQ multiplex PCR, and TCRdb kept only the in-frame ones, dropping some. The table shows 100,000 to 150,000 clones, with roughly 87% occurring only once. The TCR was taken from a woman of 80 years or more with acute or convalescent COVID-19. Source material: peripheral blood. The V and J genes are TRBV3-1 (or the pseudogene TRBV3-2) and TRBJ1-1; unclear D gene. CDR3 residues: CASSQGGGFGVTEAFF. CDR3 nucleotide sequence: TGTGCCAGCAGCCAAGGCGGCGGGTTCGGCGTCACTGAAGCTTTCTTT.